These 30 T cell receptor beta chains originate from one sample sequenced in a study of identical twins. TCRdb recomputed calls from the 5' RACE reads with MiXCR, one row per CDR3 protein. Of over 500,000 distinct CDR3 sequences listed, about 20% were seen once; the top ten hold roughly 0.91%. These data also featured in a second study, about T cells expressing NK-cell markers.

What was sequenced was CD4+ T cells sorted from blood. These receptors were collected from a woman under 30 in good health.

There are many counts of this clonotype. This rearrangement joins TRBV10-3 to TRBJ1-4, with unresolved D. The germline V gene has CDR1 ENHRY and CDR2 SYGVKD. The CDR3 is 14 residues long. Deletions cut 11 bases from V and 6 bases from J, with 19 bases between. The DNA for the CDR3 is TGTGCCGTCCGAGGAGGCGGTAGGGATGAAAAACTGTTTTTT. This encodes CAVRGGGRDEKLFF.

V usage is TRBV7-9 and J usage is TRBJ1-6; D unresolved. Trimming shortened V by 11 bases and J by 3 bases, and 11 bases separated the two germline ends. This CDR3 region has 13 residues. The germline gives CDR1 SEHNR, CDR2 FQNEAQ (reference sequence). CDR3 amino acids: CASQIGYNSPLHF. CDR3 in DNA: TGTGCCTCGCAAATTGGCTATAATTCACCCCTCCACTTT.

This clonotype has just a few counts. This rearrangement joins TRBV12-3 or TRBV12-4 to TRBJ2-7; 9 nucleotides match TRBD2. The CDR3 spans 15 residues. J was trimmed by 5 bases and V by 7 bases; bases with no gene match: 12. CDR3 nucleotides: TGTGCCAGCACTACTCAGGGACTAGCTACTAACGAGCAGTACTTC. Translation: CASTTQGLATNEQYF.

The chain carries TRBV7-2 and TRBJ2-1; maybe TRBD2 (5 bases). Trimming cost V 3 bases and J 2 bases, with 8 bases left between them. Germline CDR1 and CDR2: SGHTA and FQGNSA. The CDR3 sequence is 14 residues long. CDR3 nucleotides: TGTGCCAGCAGCTTGAGTAGCGCCTACAATGAGCAGTTCTTC. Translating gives CASSLSSAYNEQFF.

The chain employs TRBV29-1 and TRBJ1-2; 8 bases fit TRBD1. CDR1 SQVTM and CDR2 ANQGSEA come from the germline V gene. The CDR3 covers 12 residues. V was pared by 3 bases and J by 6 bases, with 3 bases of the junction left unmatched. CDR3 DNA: TGCAGCGTTGAGGAGACAGGGGATGGCTACACCTTC. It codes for CSVEETGDGYTF.

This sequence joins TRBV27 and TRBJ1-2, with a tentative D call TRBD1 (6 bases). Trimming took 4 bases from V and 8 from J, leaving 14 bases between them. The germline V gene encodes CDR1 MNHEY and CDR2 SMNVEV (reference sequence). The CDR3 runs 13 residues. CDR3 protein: CASSSIQGSGYTF. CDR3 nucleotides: TGTGCCAGCAGTTCGATACAGGGTTCCGGCTACACCTTC.

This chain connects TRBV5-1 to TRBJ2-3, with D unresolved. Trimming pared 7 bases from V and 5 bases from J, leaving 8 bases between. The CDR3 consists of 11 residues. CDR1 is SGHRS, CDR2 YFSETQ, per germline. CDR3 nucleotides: TGCGCCAGCTTGGCTGAAGATACGCAGTATTTT. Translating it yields CASLAEDTQYF.

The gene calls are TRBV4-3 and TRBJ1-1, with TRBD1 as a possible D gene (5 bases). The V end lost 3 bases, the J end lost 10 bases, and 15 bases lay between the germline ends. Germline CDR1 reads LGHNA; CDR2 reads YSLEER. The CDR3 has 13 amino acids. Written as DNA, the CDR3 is TGCGCCAGCAGCCAGGAAGGGGCCCGGGGAGCTTTCTTT. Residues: CASSQEGARGAFF.

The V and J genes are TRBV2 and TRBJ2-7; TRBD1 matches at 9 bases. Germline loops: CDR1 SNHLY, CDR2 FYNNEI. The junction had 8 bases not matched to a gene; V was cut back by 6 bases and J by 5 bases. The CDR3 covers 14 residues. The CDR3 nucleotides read TGTGCCAGCAGGAAGGACAGGGGAGGGCACGAGCAGTACTTC. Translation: CASRKDRGGHEQYF.

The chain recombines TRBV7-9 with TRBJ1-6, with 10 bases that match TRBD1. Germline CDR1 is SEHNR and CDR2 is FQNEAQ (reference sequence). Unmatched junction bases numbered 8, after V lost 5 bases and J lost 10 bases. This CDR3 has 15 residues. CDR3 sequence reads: CASSLTGTGESPLHF. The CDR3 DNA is TGTGCCAGCAGCCTGACCGGGACAGGGGAATCACCCCTCCACTTT.

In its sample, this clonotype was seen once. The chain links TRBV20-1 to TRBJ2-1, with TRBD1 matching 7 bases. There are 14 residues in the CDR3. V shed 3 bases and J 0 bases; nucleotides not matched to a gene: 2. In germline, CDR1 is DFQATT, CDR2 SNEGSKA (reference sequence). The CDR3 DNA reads TGCAGTGCTAGTAGGGGGCTCTCCTACAATGAGCAGTTCTTC. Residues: CSASRGLSYNEQFF.

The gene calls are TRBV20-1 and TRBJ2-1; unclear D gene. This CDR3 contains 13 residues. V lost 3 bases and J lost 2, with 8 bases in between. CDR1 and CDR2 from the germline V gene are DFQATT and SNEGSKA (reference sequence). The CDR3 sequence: CSARPHPYNEQFF. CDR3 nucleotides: TGCAGTGCTAGGCCTCATCCCTACAATGAGCAGTTCTTC.

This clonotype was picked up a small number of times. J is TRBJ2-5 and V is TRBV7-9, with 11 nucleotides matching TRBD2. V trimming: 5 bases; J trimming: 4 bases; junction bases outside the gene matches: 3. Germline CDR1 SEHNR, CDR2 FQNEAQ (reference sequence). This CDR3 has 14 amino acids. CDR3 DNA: TGTGCCAGCAGCGACGGGACTAGCGGAGAGACCCAGTACTTC. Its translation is CASSDGTSGETQYF.

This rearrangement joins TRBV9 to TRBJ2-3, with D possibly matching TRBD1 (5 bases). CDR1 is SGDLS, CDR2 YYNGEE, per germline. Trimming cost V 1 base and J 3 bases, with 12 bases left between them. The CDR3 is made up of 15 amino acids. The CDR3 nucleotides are TGTGCCAGCAGCGTATGGGCAGGGTTAACAGATACGCAGTATTTT. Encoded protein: CASSVWAGLTDTQYF.

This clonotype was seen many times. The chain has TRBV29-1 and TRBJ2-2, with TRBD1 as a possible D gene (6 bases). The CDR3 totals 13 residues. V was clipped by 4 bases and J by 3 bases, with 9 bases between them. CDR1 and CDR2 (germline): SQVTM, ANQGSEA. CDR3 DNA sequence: TGCAGCGTTGCTCGACAGGACACCGGGGAGCTGTTTTTT. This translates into CSVARQDTGELFF.

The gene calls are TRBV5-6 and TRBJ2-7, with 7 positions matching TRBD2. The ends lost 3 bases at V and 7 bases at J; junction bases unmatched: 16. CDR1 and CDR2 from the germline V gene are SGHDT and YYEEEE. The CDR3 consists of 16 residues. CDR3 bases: TGTGCCAGCAGCTCGGACCCAAGCGGGATCAGGTGGGAGCAGTACTTC. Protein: CASSSDPSGIRWEQYF.

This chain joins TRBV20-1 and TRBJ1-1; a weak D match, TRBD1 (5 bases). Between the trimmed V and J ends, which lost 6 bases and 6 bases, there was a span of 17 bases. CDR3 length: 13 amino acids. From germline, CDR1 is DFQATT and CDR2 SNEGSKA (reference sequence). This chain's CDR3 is CSAFRGTESEAFF. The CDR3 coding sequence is TGCAGTGCCTTTCGGGGGACGGAGTCTGAAGCTTTCTTT.

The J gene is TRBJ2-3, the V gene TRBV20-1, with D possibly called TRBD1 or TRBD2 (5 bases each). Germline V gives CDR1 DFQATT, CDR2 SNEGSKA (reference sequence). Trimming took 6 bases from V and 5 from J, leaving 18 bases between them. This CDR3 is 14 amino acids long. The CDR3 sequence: CSAIRQPGVDTQYF. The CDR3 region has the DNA TGCAGTGCGATTCGACAGCCCGGGGTAGATACGCAGTATTTT.

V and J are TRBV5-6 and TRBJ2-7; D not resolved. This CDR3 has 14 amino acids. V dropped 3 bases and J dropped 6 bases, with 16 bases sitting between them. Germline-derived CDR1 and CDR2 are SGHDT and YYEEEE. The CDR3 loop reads CASSSRRKLSEQYF. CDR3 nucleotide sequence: TGTGCCAGCAGCTCGAGGCGGAAACTGAGCGAGCAGTACTTC.

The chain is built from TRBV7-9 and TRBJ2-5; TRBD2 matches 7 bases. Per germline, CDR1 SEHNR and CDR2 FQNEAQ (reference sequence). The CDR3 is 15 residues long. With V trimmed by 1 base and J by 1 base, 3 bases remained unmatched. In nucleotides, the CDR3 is TGTGCCAGCAGCTTAGTCCCGGGGGGCCAAGAGACCCAGTACTTC. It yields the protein CASSLVPGGQETQYF.

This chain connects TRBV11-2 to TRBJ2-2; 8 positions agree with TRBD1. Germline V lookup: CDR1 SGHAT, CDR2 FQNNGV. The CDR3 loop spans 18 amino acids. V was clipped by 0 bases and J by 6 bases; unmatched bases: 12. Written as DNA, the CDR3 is TGTGCCAGCAGCTTAGATGACGGCAGGGGGCGGTCGCCCGGGGAGCTGTTTTTT. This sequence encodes CASSLDDGRGRSPGELFF.

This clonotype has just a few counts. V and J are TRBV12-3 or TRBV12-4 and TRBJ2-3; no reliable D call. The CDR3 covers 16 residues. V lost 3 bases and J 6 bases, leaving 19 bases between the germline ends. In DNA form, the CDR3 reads TGTGCCAGCAGTTTTAACTGGAACCCTCGAAGCGATACGCAGTATTTT. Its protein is CASSFNWNPRSDTQYF.

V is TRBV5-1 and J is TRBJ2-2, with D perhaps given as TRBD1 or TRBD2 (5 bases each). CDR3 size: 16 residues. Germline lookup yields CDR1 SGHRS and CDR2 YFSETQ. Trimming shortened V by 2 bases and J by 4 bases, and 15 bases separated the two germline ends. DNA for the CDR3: TGCGCCAGCAGCTTCATGGGGGTCCAGGCCACCGGGGAGCTGTTTTTT. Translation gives CASSFMGVQATGELFF.

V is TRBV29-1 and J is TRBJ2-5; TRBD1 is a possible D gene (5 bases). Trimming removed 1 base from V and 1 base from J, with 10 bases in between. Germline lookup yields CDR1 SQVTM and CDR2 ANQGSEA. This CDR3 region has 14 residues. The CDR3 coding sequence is TGCAGCGTTGAAGGGGGCCTTGGCCAAGAGACCCAGTACTTC. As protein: CSVEGGLGQETQYF.

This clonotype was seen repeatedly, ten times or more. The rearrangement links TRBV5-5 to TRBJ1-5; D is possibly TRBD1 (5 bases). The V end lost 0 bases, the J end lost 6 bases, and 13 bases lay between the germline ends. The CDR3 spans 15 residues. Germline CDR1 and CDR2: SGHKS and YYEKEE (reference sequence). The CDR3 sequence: CASSLVPGITQPQHF. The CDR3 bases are TGTGCCAGCAGCTTGGTACCAGGGATAACTCAGCCCCAGCATTTT.

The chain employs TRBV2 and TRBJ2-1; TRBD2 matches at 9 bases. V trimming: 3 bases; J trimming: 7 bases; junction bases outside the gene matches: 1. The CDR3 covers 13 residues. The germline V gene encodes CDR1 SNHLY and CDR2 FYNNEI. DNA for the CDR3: TGTGCCAGCAGTGAGGGACTAGCTAATGAGCAGTTCTTC. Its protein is CASSEGLANEQFF.

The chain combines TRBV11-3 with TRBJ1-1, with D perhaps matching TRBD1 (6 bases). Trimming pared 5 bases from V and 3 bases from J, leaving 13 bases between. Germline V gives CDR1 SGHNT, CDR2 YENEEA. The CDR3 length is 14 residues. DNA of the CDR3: TGTGCCAGCAGCGTCAAAACAGGGTACACTGAAGCTTTCTTT. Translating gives CASSVKTGYTEAFF.

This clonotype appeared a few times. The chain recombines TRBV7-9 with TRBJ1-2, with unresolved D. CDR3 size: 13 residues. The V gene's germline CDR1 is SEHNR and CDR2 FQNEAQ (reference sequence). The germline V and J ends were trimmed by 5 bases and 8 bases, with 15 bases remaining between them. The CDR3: CASSPLVSSGYTF. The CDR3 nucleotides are TGTGCCAGCAGCCCTCTCGTCTCATCCGGCTACACCTTC.

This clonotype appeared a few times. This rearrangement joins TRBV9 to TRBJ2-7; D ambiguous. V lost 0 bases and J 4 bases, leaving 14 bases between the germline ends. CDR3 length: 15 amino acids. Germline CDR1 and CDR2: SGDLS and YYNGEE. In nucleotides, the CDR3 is TGTGCCAGCAGCGTAGCTGGGGTGCCTCGATACGAGCAGTACTTC. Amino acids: CASSVAGVPRYEQYF.

This CDR3 reads CASSQGQGTPVTQYF. The CDR3 bases are TGTGCCAGCAGCCAGGGACAGGGAACCCCTGTGACCCAGTACTTC. This chain links TRBV7-9 with TRBJ2-5; TRBD1 matches 9 bases. The CDR3 consists of 15 residues. With V trimmed by 5 bases and J by 7 bases, 11 bases remained unmatched. Germline CDR1 and CDR2: SEHNR and FQNEAQ (reference sequence).